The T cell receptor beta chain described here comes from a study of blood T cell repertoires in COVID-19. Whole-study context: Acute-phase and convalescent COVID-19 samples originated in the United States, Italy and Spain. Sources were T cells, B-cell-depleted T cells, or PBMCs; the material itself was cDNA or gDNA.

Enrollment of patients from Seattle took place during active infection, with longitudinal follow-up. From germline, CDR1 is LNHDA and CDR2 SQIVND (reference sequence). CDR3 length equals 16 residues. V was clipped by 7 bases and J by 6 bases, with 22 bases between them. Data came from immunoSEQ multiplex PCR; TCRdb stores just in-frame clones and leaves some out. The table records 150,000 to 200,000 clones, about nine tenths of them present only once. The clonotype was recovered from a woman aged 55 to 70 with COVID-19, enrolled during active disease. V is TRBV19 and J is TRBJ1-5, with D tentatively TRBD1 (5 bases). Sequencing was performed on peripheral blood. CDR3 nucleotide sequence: TGTGCCAGTAATGTGTGGCTGGGGCAGGGAGGTCAGCCCCAGCATTTT. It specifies CASNVWLGQGGQPQHF. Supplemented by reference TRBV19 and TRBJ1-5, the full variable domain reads DGGITQSPKYLFRKEGQNVTLSCEQNLNHDAMYWYRQDPGQGLRLIYYSQIVNDFQKGDIAEGYSVSREKKESFPLTVTSAQKNPTAFYLCASNVWLGQGGQPQHFGDGTRLSIL.